This T cell receptor beta chain was identified during a study of identical twins' blood T cells. The three twin pairs were reared together, likely meeting the same infections. Libraries were made from RNA as TCR cDNA, using a modified protocol. One entry per CDR3 protein results from TCRdb running MiXCR on the 5' RACE reads. The table includes about 1,300 distinct CDR3 sequences, less than 75% detected once. This clonotype was picked up a small number of times. This CDR3 is 15 amino acids long. J gave up 10 bases and V 7 bases, and 22 bases lay outside the gene matches. Germline values: CDR1 SQVTM, CDR2 ANQGSEA.

The chain is built from TRBV29-1 and TRBJ2-7; 7 positions agree with TRBD1. The material sequenced was PBMCs. This TCR was sampled from a woman between 18 and 50 years old in good health. The CDR3 loop is CSARESGTEALKQYF. The CDR3 nucleotides read TGCAGCGCCCGCGAGTCCGGGACAGAGGCACTCAAACAGTACTTC.